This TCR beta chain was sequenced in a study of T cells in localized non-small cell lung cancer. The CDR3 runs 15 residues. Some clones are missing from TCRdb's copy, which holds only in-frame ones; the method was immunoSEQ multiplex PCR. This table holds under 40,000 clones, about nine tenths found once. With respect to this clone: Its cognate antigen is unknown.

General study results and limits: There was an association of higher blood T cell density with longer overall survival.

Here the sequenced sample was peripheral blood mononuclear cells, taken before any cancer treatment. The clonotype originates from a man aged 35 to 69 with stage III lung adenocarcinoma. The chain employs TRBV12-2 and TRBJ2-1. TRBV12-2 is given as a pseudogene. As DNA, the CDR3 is TGTGCAAGTCGCCCCCGGGCAGGAGCTACCAATGAGCAGTTCTTC. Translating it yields CASRPRAGATNEQFF.